The 27 T cell receptor beta chains given below trace back to one sample, sequenced in a study of T cell responses to AZD1222 COVID-19 vaccine. Sequencing used immunoSEQ multiplex PCR; TCRdb keeps in-frame clones, though not all of them. The sample includes about 140,000 clones, almost 95% of them seen just once. Sample: peripheral blood, taken on day 0 of AZD1222 vaccination. Every receptor here comes from an adult in good health.

The V and J genes are TRBV18 and TRBJ1-5; 8 nucleotides agree with TRBD1. There are 16 residues in the CDR3. Unmatched junction bases numbered 9, after V lost 2 bases and J lost 6 bases. CDR1 and CDR2 from the germline V gene are KGHSH and LQKENI. The CDR3 coding sequence is TGTGCCAGCTCACCATCCCGGACAGGGTCTGGTCAGCCCCAGCATTTT. Amino acid sequence: CASSPSRTGSGQPQHF.

This clone is a singleton in its sample. The gene calls are TRBV6-2 or TRBV6-3 and TRBJ1-2; D might be TRBD1 (6 bases). Looked up from germline, CDR1 is MNHEY and CDR2 is SVGEGT. Trimming removed 6 bases from V and 4 bases from J, with 18 bases in between. CDR3 length: 15 residues. CDR3 protein: CASSPNDRFSYGYTF. The CDR3 DNA follows: TGTGCCAGCAGCCCTAACGACAGGTTCTCCTATGGCTACACCTTC.

The genes are TRBV19 and TRBJ1-1; no firm D call. Trimming shortened V by 1 base and J by 8 bases, and 14 bases separated the two germline ends. The CDR3 is made up of 14 amino acids. In germline, CDR1 is LNHDA, CDR2 SQIVND (reference sequence). The CDR3 spells CASSIGSRVGEAFF. CDR3 nucleotide sequence: TGTGCCAGTAGTATAGGCTCTAGGGTGGGAGAAGCTTTCTTT.

This chain uses TRBV2 with TRBJ2-3, with 7 bases that match TRBD1. This CDR3 is 15 amino acids long. V shed 8 bases and J 0 bases; nucleotides not matched to a gene: 8. The germline gives CDR1 SNHLY, CDR2 FYNNEI. The CDR3 is CASLDRATSTDTQYF. CDR3 bases: TGTGCCAGCCTCGACAGGGCCACTAGCACAGATACGCAGTATTTT.

The chain has TRBV30 and TRBJ1-1; 7 bases map to TRBD1. V lost 3 bases to trimming and J lost 5 bases; unmatched junction nucleotides: 6. Germline V gene lookup returns CDR1 GTSNPN and CDR2 SVGIG (reference sequence). CDR3 length equals 13 residues. The CDR3 DNA reads as TGTGCCTGGAGAAGACAGGGAGGAACTGAAGCTTTCTTT. As protein: CAWRRQGGTEAFF.

The V and J genes are TRBV10-1 and TRBJ2-3, with D tentatively TRBD1 or TRBD2 (5 bases each). The CDR3 spans 17 residues. The V end lost 5 bases, the J end lost 1 base, and 19 bases lay between the germline ends. Germline V CDR1 and CDR2: WNHNN, SYGVQD (reference sequence). CDR3 bases: TGCGCCAGCAGTATCGGCTGGGACGCGCTCGGCACAGATACGCAGTATTTT. Protein sequence: CASSIGWDALGTDTQYF.

This chain links TRBV11-2 with TRBJ1-5, with D unresolved. Germline CDR1 SGHAT, CDR2 FQNNGV. The CDR3 runs to 17 residues. The V and J ends lost 1 base and 2 bases respectively, with 15 bases between them. DNA of the CDR3: TGTGCCAGCAGCTTAGGTGATCCCGGGAGCGGCAATCAGCCCCAGCATTTT. It is translated as CASSLGDPGSGNQPQHF. Full variable domain (rest looked up from reference TRBV11-2 and TRBJ1-5): EAGVAQSPRYKIIEKRQSVAFWCNPISGHATLYWYQQILGQGPKLLIQFQNNGVVDDSQLPKDRFSAERLKGVDSTLKIQPAKLEDSAVYLCASSLGDPGSGNQPQHFGDGTRLSIL.

This rearrangement joins TRBV18 to TRBJ1-1; no clear D. The CDR3 has 12 residues. In germline, CDR1 is KGHSH, CDR2 LQKENI. Trimming took off 5 bases at V and 6 bases at J, with 10 bases between the two ends. The DNA for the CDR3 is TGTGCCAGCTCAGGGCCGGGCGCTGAAGCTTTCTTT. Amino acids: CASSGPGAEAFF. The full variable domain, with the rest looked up from reference TRBV18 and TRBJ1-1, is NAGVMQNPRHLVRRRGQEARLRCSPMKGHSHVYWYRQLPEEGLKFMVYLQKENIIDESGMPKERFSAEFPKEGPSILRIQQVVRGDSAAYFCASSGPGAEAFFGQGTRLTVV.

The chain links TRBV11-2 to TRBJ1-2; 10 positions match TRBD1. The germline V gene has CDR1 SGHAT and CDR2 FQNNGV. After removal of 4 bases from V and 1 base from J, the junction contained 12 bases not matched to a gene. CDR3 size: 18 residues. The CDR3 DNA is TGTGCCAGCAGCTCGGGATTATATGGGACAGGGGTTAACTATGGCTACACCTTC. Translating it yields CASSSGLYGTGVNYGYTF.

This clone was counted a single time. This chain uses TRBV9 with TRBJ2-7, with D uncertain. CDR3 size: 14 residues. The V end lost 0 bases, the J end lost 5 bases, and 12 bases lay between the germline ends. Per germline, CDR1 SGDLS and CDR2 YYNGEE. The chain's CDR3 is CASSVGSSRDEQYF. In DNA, the CDR3 is TGTGCCAGCAGCGTAGGGAGTTCCCGCGACGAGCAGTACTTC.

J is TRBJ2-5 and V is TRBV5-4; D is unresolved. From germline, CDR1 is SGHNT and CDR2 YYREEE (reference sequence). V was trimmed by 8 bases and J by 4 bases, leaving 9 bases between them. The CDR3 is 11 amino acids. The CDR3 here is CARPTRETQYF. The CDR3 DNA is TGTGCCAGACCCACCAGAGAGACCCAGTACTTC. Full variable domain (remainder filled in from reference TRBV5-4 and TRBJ2-5): ETGVTQSPTHLIKTRGQQVTLRCSSQSGHNTVSWYQQALGQGPQFIFQYYREEENGRGNFPPRFSGLQFPNYSSELNVNALELDDSALYLCARPTRETQYFGPGTRLLVL.

This chain connects TRBV27 to TRBJ2-7; TRBD1 matches at 8 bases. In germline, CDR1 is MNHEY, CDR2 SMNVEV (reference sequence). The J segment lost 0 bases and the V segment lost 3 bases, leaving 7 bases of the junction unmatched. This CDR3 comprises 16 residues. The CDR3 nucleotides are TGTGCCAGCAGTTTCCGCCGGGACAGGCGCTCCTACGAGCAGTACTTC. Its translation is CASSFRRDRRSYEQYF.

The chain couples TRBV11-2 to TRBJ2-7; possible D gene TRBD1, 5 bases. The CDR3 is made up of 14 amino acids. Trimming took off 0 bases at V and 3 bases at J, with 9 bases between the two ends. CDR1 and CDR2 (germline): SGHAT, FQNNGV. The chain's CDR3 is CASSLEGQHYEQYF. The CDR3 nucleotides read TGTGCCAGCAGCTTAGAAGGACAACACTACGAGCAGTACTTC.

J is TRBJ1-1 and V is TRBV3-1 (or the pseudogene TRBV3-2); TRBD1 aligns across 9 bases. V was pared by 1 base and J by 5 bases, with 5 bases of the junction left unmatched. CDR3 length equals 15 residues. The germline V gene encodes CDR1 LGHDT and CDR2 YNNKEL (reference sequence). The CDR3 nucleotides read TGTGCCAGCAGCCAAGCCGGGACAGGGAGGACTGAAGCTTTCTTT. This codes for CASSQAGTGRTEAFF.

This chain connects TRBV7-9 to TRBJ1-1, with D possibly TRBD1 on 6 matching bases. Trimming took 5 bases from V and 3 from J, leaving 13 bases between them. The V gene's germline CDR1 is SEHNR and CDR2 FQNEAQ (reference sequence). The CDR3 is 14 amino acids. As DNA, the CDR3 is TGTGCCAGCAGCCGGGGGAGGGGGGACACTGAAGCTTTCTTT. It is translated as CASSRGRGDTEAFF.

J is TRBJ1-5 and V is TRBV30, with D unclear. This CDR3 is built from 13 residues. Trimming cost V 0 bases and J 6 bases, with 9 bases left between them. The germline CDR1 and CDR2 sequences are GTSNPN and SVGIG (reference sequence). The CDR3 DNA reads as TGTGCCTGGAGTGTGGAGGGATCTCAGCCCCAGCATTTT. Translating it yields CAWSVEGSQPQHF.

V and J are TRBV7-9 and TRBJ2-5; TRBD2 agrees at 11 bases. V lost 3 bases and J lost 2; bases outside the gene matches: 8. The CDR3 has 17 amino acids. Germline assignment: CDR1 SEHNR and CDR2 FQNEAQ (reference sequence). Here the CDR3 DNA reads TGTGCCAGCAGCTTTGGACTAGCGGGTGTTTGGCAAGAGACCCAGTACTTC. Protein sequence: CASSFGLAGVWQETQYF.

This clone was recorded once. The gene calls are TRBV5-1 and TRBJ1-1; 7 bases map to TRBD1. With V trimmed by 3 bases and J by 2 bases, 7 bases remained unmatched. CDR3 length: 15 amino acids. Germline loops: CDR1 SGHRS, CDR2 YFSETQ. CDR3 sequence (DNA): TGCGCCAGCAGCTGGGAGGGACAGACAAACACTGAAGCTTTCTTT. Protein sequence: CASSWEGQTNTEAFF. The variable domain in full, completed from reference TRBV5-1 and TRBJ1-1, reads KAGVTQTPRYLIKTRGQQVTLSCSPISGHRSVSWYQQTPGQGLQFLFEYFSETQRNKGNFPGRFSGRQFSNSRSEMNVSTLELGDSALYLCASSWEGQTNTEAFFGQGTRLTVV.

The J gene is TRBJ2-5, the V gene TRBV5-4; 7 bases agree with TRBD2. The germline V gene has CDR1 SGHNT and CDR2 YYREEE (reference sequence). Unmatched junction bases numbered 8, after V lost 0 bases and J lost 6 bases. The CDR3 runs 15 residues. Here the CDR3 DNA reads TGTGCCAGCAGCTTGGGTTTCGGGGGAGGGCAGACCCAGTACTTC. Translation gives CASSLGFGGGQTQYF.

CDR3 DNA sequence: TGTGCCAGCAGTTACTCGCAGGGTGACCCCGGGGGCTACACCTTC. It translates to CASSYSQGDPGGYTF. This chain links TRBV6-5 with TRBJ1-2, with D tentatively TRBD1 (5 bases). V shed 0 bases and J shed 8 bases, with 16 bases lying between them. The CDR3 has 15 residues. CDR1 and CDR2 (germline): MNHEY, SVGAGI.

This clone was picked up one time. The chain has TRBV19 and TRBJ1-1; no definite D call. CDR3 length: 11 residues. V lost 3 bases and J lost 7, with 6 bases in between. Germline CDR1 and CDR2: LNHDA and SQIVND (reference sequence). The CDR3 nucleotides are TGTGCCAGTAGTATCTGGTATGAAGCTTTCTTT. Translated, it gives CASSIWYEAFF.

The chain joins TRBV7-3 to TRBJ2-1; D possibly corresponds to TRBD2 (6 bases). Trimming stripped 5 bases from V and 6 bases from J, with 14 bases between. This CDR3 is built from 14 residues. Germline-derived CDR1 and CDR2 are SGHTA and FQGTGA. CDR3 nucleotide sequence: TGTGCCAGCAGCCTCTCGGGAGTTGGCAATGAGCAGTTCTTC. Protein sequence: CASSLSGVGNEQFF.

The rearrangement joins TRBV7-3 to TRBJ1-1; D is unclear. The germline V and J ends were trimmed by 5 bases and 5 bases, with 12 bases remaining between them. Germline CDR1 reads SGHTA; CDR2 reads FQGTGA. The CDR3 extends over 13 amino acids. The CDR3, as DNA: TGTGCCAGCAGCCTAGGGTTGGGAACTGAAGCTTTCTTT. Translation: CASSLGLGTEAFF.

V gene TRBV28 combines with J gene TRBJ2-1; 12 bases map to TRBD2. V was clipped by 6 bases and J by 4 bases; unmatched bases: 7. The CDR3 loop spans 16 amino acids. The germline CDR1 and CDR2 sequences are MDHEN and SYDVKM. The CDR3 DNA reads TGTGCCAGCAGACGAATCCTAGCGGGAGGGTACAATGAGCAGTTCTTC. Translation: CASRRILAGGYNEQFF. Filled out from reference TRBV28 and TRBJ2-1, the complete variable domain reads DVKVTQSSRYLVKRTGEKVFLECVQDMDHENMFWYRQDPGLGLRLIYFSYDVKMKEKGDIPEGYSVSREKKERFSLILESASTNQTSMYLCASRRILAGGYNEQFFGPGTRLTVL.

This chain links TRBV3-1 (or the pseudogene TRBV3-2) with TRBJ2-2, with D perhaps TRBD1 or TRBD2 (6 bases each). The CDR3 extends over 17 amino acids. Trimming removed 4 bases from V and 4 bases from J, with 19 bases in between. Germline V lookup: CDR1 LGHDT, CDR2 YNNKEL (reference sequence). The CDR3 protein is CASSRRGAGGSTGELFF. As DNA, the CDR3 is TGTGCCAGCAGCCGCCGGGGTGCCGGGGGCAGCACCGGGGAGCTGTTTTTT.

J is TRBJ2-2 and V is TRBV27; D may be TRBD1 (6 bases). This CDR3 has 15 residues. Germline CDR1 MNHEY, CDR2 SMNVEV (reference sequence). V was trimmed by 3 bases and J by 1 base, leaving 9 bases between them. CDR3 DNA: TGTGCCAGCAGTTTTGTACAGGGGAACACCGGGGAGCTGTTTTTT. It translates to CASSFVQGNTGELFF.

The V call is TRBV19, the J call TRBJ1-6; possibly TRBD1 for D (5 bases). The CDR3 runs to 12 residues. V lost 7 bases and J 7 bases, leaving 8 bases between the germline ends. Germline V gene sequence: CDR1 LNHDA, CDR2 SQIVND (reference sequence). The CDR3 spells CASTDRNSPLHF. CDR3 coding DNA: TGTGCCAGTACCGACAGAAATTCACCCCTCCACTTT.